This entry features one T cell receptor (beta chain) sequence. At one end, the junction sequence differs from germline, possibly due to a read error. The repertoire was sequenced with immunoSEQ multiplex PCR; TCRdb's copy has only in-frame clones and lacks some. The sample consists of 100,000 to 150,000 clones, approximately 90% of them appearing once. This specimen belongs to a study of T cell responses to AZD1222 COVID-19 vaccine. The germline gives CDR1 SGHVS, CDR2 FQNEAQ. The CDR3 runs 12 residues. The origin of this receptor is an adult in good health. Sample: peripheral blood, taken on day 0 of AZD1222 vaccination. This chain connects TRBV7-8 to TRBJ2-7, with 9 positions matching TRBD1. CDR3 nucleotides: TGTGCCAGCAGCTTAAGAACAGGGGGCCTGGACTTC. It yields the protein CASSLRTGGLDF.